Only one count was recorded for the clone carrying this TCR beta chain. Its antigen is unknown. Sequenced by immunoSEQ multiplex PCR; TCRdb stores in-frame clones only, minus some. The table includes nearly 85,000 clones, approximately 90% detected once. V shed 7 bases, J shed 5 bases, and the junction held 6 bases outside the gene matches. The CDR3 contains 14 residues. CDR1 and CDR2 (germline): LNHDA, SQIVND (reference sequence). The record originates from a study of siplizumab effects on memory and regulatory T cells. General observations from the study: Of the alloreactive clones, only a minor fraction mapped to unstimulated subsets.

Material for sequencing was Tregs sorted from blood. This sequence joins TRBV19 and TRBJ1-5; 9 bases match TRBD1. This clonotype was sampled from a human donor in good health. The CDR3 region is CASIGTGGHQPQHF. DNA for the CDR3: TGTGCCAGTATTGGTACAGGGGGCCATCAGCCCCAGCATTTT.